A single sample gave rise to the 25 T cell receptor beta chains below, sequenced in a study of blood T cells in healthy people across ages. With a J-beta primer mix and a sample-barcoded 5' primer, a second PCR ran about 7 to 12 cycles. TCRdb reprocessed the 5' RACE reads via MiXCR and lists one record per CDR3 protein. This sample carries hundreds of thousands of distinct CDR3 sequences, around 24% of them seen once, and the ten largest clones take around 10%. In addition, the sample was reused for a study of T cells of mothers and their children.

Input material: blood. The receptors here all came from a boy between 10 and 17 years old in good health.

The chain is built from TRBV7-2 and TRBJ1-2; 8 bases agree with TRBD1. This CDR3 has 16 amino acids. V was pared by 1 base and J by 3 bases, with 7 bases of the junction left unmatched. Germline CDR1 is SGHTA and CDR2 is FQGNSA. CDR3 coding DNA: TGTGCCAGCAGCTTAGGCGGGCAGGGGGCGGACTATGGCTACACCTTC. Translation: CASSLGGQGADYGYTF.

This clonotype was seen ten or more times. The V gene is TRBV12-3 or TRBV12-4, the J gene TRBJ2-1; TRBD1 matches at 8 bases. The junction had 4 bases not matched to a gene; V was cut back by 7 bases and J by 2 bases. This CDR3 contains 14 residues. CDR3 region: CASTLTGAYNEQFF. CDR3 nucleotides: TGTGCCAGCACCTTGACAGGGGCCTACAATGAGCAGTTCTTC.

The CDR3 sequence is CASSLLAPQETQYF. The CDR3 nucleotides read TGTGCCAGCAGTTTGTTGGCCCCCCAAGAGACCCAGTACTTC. The chain has TRBV28 and TRBJ2-5; D remains unclear. Trimming shortened V by 3 bases and J by 1 base, and 9 bases separated the two germline ends. Germline assignment: CDR1 MDHEN and CDR2 SYDVKM. The CDR3 consists of 14 residues.

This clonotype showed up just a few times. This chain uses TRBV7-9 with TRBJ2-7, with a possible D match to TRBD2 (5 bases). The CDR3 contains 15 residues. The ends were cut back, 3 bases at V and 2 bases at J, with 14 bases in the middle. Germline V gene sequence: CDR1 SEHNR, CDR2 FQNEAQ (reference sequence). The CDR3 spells CASSFWSAATYEQYF. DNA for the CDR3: TGTGCCAGCAGCTTTTGGTCAGCGGCCACCTACGAGCAGTACTTC. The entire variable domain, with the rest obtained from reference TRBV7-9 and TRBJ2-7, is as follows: DTGVSQNPRHKITKRGQNVTFRCDPISEHNRLYWYRQTLGQGPEFLTYFQNEAQLEKSRLLSDRFSAERPKGSFSTLEIQRTEQGDSAMYLCASSFWSAATYEQYFGPGTRLTVT.

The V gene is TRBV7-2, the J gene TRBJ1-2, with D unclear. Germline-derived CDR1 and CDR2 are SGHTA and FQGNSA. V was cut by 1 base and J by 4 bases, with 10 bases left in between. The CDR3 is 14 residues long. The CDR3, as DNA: TGTGCCAGCAGCTTAGGTGGGTCCGCCTATGGCTACACCTTC. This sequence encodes CASSLGGSAYGYTF. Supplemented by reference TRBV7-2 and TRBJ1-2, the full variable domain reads GAGVSQSPSNKVTEKGKDVELRCDPISGHTALYWYRQSLGQGLEFLIYFQGNSAPDKSGLPSDRFSAERTGGSVSTLTIQRTQQEDSAVYLCASSLGGSAYGYTFGSGTRLTVV.

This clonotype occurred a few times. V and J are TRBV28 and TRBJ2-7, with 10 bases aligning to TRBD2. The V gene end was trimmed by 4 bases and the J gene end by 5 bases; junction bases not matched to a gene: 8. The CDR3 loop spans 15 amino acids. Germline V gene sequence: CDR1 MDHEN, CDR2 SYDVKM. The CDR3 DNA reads TGTGCCAGCAGTTCCCCGGGACTAGCGCGGAACGAGCAGTACTTC. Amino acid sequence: CASSSPGLARNEQYF.

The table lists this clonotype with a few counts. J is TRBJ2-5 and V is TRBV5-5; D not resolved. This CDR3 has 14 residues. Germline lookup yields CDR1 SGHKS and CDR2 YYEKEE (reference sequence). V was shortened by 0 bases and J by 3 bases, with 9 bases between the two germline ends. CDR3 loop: CASSLANMEETQYF. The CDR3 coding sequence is TGTGCCAGCAGCTTGGCCAACATGGAAGAGACCCAGTACTTC.

The CDR3 nucleotides are TGTGCCAGCAGCCAAGCTAGGACAGGGCTGGACACCGGGGAGCTGTTTTTT. Its translation is CASSQARTGLDTGELFF. This rearrangement joins TRBV3-1 to TRBJ2-2; 8 bases map to TRBD1. The CDR3 loop spans 17 amino acids. Germline CDR1 reads LGHDT; CDR2 reads YNNKEL (reference sequence). J gave up 3 bases and V 1 base, and 7 bases lay outside the gene matches.

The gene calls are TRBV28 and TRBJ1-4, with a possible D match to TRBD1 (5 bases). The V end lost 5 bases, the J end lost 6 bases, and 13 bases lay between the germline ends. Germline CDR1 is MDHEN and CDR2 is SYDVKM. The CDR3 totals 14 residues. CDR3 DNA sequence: TGTGCCAGCAGTACCGGGACTTCATATGAAAAACTGTTTTTT. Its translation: CASSTGTSYEKLFF.

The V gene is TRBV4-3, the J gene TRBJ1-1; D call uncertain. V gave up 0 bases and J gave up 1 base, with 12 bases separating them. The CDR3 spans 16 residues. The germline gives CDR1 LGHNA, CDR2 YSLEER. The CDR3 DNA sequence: TGCGCCAGCAGCCAAGATCGGTCAACGCCGAACACTGAAGCTTTCTTT. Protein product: CASSQDRSTPNTEAFF.

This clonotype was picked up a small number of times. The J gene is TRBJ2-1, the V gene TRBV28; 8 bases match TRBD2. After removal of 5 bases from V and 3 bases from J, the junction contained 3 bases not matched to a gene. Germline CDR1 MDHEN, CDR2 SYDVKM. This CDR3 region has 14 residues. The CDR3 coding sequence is TGTGCCAGCAGTATAAGCGGGAGCTACAATGAGCAGTTCTTC. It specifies CASSISGSYNEQFF.

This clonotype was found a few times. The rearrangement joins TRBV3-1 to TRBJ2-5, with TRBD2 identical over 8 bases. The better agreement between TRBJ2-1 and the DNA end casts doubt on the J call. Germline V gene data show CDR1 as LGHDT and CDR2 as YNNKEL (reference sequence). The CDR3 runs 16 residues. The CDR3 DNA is TGTGCCAGCAGCCAAGTCGCGGGAGGCTTCACACGAGAGCAGTTCTTC. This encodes CASSQVAGGFTREQFF.

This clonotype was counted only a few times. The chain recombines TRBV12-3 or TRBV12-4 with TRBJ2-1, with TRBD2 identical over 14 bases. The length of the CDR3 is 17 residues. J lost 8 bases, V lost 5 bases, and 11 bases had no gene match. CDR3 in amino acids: CASSPPSGTSGSDEQFF. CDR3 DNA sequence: TGTGCCAGCAGTCCCCCCTCCGGGACTAGCGGGAGCGATGAGCAGTTCTTC.

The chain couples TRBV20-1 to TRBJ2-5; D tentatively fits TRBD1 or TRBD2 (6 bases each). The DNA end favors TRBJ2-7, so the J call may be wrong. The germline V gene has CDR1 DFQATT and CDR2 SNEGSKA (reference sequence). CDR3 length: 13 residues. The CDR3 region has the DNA TGCAGTGCCTTAGAGGGGGGATCAAGCGAGCAGTACTTC. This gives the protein CSALEGGSSEQYF.

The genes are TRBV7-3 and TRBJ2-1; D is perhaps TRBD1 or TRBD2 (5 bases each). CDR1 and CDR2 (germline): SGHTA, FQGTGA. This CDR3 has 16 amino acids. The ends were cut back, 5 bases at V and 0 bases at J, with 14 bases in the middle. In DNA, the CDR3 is TGTGCCAGCAGCCCGGGACCCCGGAGCTCCTACAATGAGCAGTTCTTC. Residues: CASSPGPRSSYNEQFF. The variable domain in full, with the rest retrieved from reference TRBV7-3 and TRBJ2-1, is GAGVSQTPSNKVTEKGKYVELRCDPISGHTALYWYRQSLGQGPEFLIYFQGTGAADDSGLPNDRFFAVRPEGSVSTLKIQRTERGDSAVYLCASSPGPRSSYNEQFFGPGTRLTVL.

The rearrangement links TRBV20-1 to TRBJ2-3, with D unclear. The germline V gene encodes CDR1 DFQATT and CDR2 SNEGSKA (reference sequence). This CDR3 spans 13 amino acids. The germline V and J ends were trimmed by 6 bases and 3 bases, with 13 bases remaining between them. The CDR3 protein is CSAPQGPTDTQYF. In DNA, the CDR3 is TGCAGTGCCCCGCAAGGGCCTACAGATACGCAGTATTTT.

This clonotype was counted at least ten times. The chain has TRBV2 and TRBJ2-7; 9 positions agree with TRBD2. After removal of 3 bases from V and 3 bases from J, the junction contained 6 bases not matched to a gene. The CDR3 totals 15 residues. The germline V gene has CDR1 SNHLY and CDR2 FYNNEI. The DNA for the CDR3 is TGTGCCAGCAGTGAGGAGCGGGGGGCATACTACGAGCAGTACTTC. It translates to CASSEERGAYYEQYF.

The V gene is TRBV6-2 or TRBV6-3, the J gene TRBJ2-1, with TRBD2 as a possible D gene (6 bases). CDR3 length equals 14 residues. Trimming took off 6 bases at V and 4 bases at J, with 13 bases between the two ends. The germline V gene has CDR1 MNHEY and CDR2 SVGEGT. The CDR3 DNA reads TGTGCCAGCAGAAAACGGGACTCATACAATGAGCAGTTCTTC. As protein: CASRKRDSYNEQFF.

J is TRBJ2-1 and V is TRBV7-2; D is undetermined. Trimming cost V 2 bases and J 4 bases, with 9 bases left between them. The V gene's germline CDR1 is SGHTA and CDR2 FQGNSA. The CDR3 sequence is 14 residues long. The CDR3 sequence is CASSLLSDYNEQFF. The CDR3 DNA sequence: TGTGCCAGCAGCTTATTAAGCGATTACAATGAGCAGTTCTTC.

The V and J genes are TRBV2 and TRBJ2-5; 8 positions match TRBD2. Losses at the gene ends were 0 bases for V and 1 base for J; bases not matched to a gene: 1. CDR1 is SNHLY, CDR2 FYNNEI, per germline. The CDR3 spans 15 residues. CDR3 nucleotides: TGTGCCAGCAGTGAAGCCCTAGCGGGCCAAGAGACCCAGTACTTC. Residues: CASSEALAGQETQYF.

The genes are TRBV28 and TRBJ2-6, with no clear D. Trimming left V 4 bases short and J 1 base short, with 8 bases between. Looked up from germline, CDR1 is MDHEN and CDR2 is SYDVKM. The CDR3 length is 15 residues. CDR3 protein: CASSSRVSGANVLTF. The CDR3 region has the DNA TGTGCCAGCAGTTCTAGGGTGTCTGGGGCCAACGTCCTGACTTTC.

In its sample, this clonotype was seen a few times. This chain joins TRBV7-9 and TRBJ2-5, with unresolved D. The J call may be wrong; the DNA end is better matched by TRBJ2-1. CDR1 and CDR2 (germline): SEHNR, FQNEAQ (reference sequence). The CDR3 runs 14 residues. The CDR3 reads CASSLVVLPNEQFF. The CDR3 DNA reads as TGTGCCAGCAGCTTAGTGGTACTCCCGAATGAGCAGTTCTTC.

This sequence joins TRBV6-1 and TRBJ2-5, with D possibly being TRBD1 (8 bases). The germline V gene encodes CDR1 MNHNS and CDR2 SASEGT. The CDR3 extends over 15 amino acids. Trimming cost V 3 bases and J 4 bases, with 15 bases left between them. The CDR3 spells CASSDGGTGGETQYF. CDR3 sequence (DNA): TGTGCCAGCAGTGACGGGGGGACAGGAGGAGAGACCCAGTACTTC.

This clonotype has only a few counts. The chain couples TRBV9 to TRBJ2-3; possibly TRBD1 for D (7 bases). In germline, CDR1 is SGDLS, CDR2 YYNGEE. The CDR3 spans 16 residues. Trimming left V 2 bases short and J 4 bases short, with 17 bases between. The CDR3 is CASSVFMEGAADTQYF. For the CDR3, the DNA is TGTGCCAGCAGCGTGTTCATGGAGGGGGCAGCAGATACGCAGTATTTT.

Here the CDR3 DNA reads TGCAGTGCTAGGCTCCAGCGGGGGCGCGATACGCAGTATTTT. Translation: CSARLQRGRDTQYF. The V gene is TRBV20-1, the J gene TRBJ2-3, with 8 bases identical to TRBD2. V trimming: 3 bases; J trimming: 6 bases; junction bases outside the gene matches: 8. Looked up from germline, CDR1 is DFQATT and CDR2 is SNEGSKA (reference sequence). This CDR3 comprises 14 residues.